These T cell receptor beta chains were read from a single sample in a study of T cells in Graves' hyperthyroidism and ophthalmopathy. TCRdb independently ran MiXCR on the multiplex PCR reads; one entry per CDR3 protein. The sample lists about 98,000 distinct CDR3 sequences, around 37% seen once, with roughly a tenth in the top ten. The sample consisted of peripheral blood or thyroid tissue (not recorded which). The receptors come from a woman in her twenties or thirties with Graves' hyperthyroidism. The CDR3 runs from the conserved cysteine through the conserved F or W. The order of the fields is J gene, V gene, CDR3 length, clone size, D gene, CDR3 DNA, CDR3 protein. D genes are given only for firm matches. Clone sizes are given selectively: once, few, many, or a class where the clone is expanded.

TRBJ2-3 TRBV7-9 16 many TRBD2 TGTGCCAGCAGCTTAGGTATAGCGGGATCCACAGATACGCAGTATTTT CASSLGIAGSTDTQYF
TRBJ2-7 TRBV5-1 14 many TRBD2 TGCGCCAGCAGCCGCGGGAGGGGGCTATGGGAGCAGTACTTC CASSRGRGLWEQYF
TRBJ1-5 TRBV2 14 many - TGTGCCAGCAGTCTCGACAGCCCTTATCAGCCCCAGCATTTT CASSLDSPYQPQHF
TRBJ2-2 TRBV15 15 - TRBD2 TGTGCCACCAGCAGCGTTCGGCTAGCGGCCGGGGAGCTGTTTTTT CATSSVRLAAGELFF
TRBJ1-2 TRBV20-1 16 - TRBD1 TGCAGTGCTACGGAACAGGGGGTTGACGGGAACTATGGCTACACCTTC CSATEQGVDGNYGYTF
TRBJ2-3 TRBV20-1 12 many - TGCAGTGCTCCACGGCTTGTGGATACGCAGTATTTT CSAPRLVDTQYF
TRBJ1-2 TRBV6-6 15 - - TGTGCCAGCAGCATTAGCGGGTTTGGCCACTATGGCTACACCTTC CASSISGFGHYGYTF
TRBJ2-2 TRBV28 17 - - TGTGCCAGCAGTTTACCGGGGGTGGTTCGTGGATTCGGGGAGCTGTTTTTT CASSLPGVVRGFGELFF
TRBJ2-7 TRBV15 12 many - TGTGCCACCAGGGACAACCTCTACGAGCAGTACTTC CATRDNLYEQYF
TRBJ1-4 TRBV28 11 many - TGTGCCAGCAGTACTTGGGAAAAACTGTTTTTT CASSTWEKLFF
TRBJ1-6 TRBV27 15 many - TGTGCCAGCAGTTCCTACAGGGACTATAATTCACCCCTCCACTTT CASSSYRDYNSPLHF
TRBJ2-5 TRBV7-6 12 medium-sized - TGTGCCAGCAGCTTAGCGAGAGAGACCCAGTACTTC CASSLARETQYF
TRBJ2-3 TRBV20-1 14 - - TGCAGTGCTCCCCCGGAGCGACAGACAGATACGCAGTATTTT CSAPPERQTDTQYF
TRBJ1-2 TRBV28 13 many - TGTGCCAGCAACTTGGGGGGGGCTGGCGGCTACACCTTC CASNLGGAGGYTF
TRBJ2-5 TRBV14 13 once - TGTGCCAGCAGCCTCCAGAGGAGAGGGGACCAGTACTTC CASSLQRRGDQYF
TRBJ2-5 TRBV5-1 18 - TRBD1 TGCGCCAGCAGCATATCCCGGGACAGGGATTATGTACTAGAGACCCAGTACTTC CASSISRDRDYVLETQYF
TRBJ1-2 TRBV28 14 few - TGTGCCAGCAGTTTACAGGGGCCTGGCTATGGCTACACCTTC CASSLQGPGYGYTF
TRBJ2-3 TRBV2 15 many TRBD2 TGTGCCAGCAGTTCTAGCGGGAGATTCACAGATACGCAGTATTTT CASSSSGRFTDTQYF
TRBJ1-2 TRBV25-1 16 - TRBD1 TGTGCCAGCAGTGATAGTTCCGGCAGGGGGCGGATTGGCTACACCTTC CASSDSSGRGRIGYTF
TRBJ2-5 TRBV20-1 15 many TRBD1 TGCAGTGCACCGCCCGGGACAGGGGCGGGAGAGACCCAGTACTTC CSAPPGTGAGETQYF
TRBJ2-3 TRBV12-3/TRBV12-4 16 many TRBD2 TGTGCCAGCAGTCCCATAGCGGGAGTACTGACAGATACGCAGTATTTT CASSPIAGVLTDTQYF
TRBJ1-1 TRBV13 15 many - TGTGCCAGCAGCAAAACAGCGACTGGGAACACTGAAGCTTTCTTT CASSKTATGNTEAFF
TRBJ1-1 TRBV19 12 many - TGTGCCAGTAGTAATCACAGGGCTGAAGCTTTCTTT CASSNHRAEAFF
TRBJ2-3 TRBV15 16 - - TGTGCCACCAGCTCGGGCGCGGACTCTAGCACAGATACGCAGTATTTT CATSSGADSSTDTQYF
TRBJ2-1 TRBV7-2 13 - - TGTGCCAGCAGCTCAATAGACTACAATGAGCAGTTCTTC CASSSIDYNEQFF
TRBJ1-2 TRBV7-9 17 - TRBD1 TGTGCCAGCCAGACAGGGGGAACGAACACTGAAGGCTATGGCTACACCTTC CASQTGGTNTEGYGYTF
TRBJ1-2 TRBV12-3/TRBV12-4 13 many TRBD1 TGTGCCAGCAGGGACGACAGGGGGCATGGCTACACCTTC CASRDDRGHGYTF
TRBJ1-3 TRBV7-6 14 many TRBD1 TGTGCCAGCGGGACAGGGGGGTCTGGAAACACCATATATTTT CASGTGGSGNTIYF
TRBJ1-2 TRBV28 19 many TRBD1 TGTGCCAGCAGTTTGGGCCCCTCAGACAGGGGAGGATTCAACTATGGCTACACCTTC CASSLGPSDRGGFNYGYTF
TRBJ1-5 TRBV20-1 15 many TRBD1 TGCAGTGCTAGATTCCGGGACAGTGTTCGTCAGCCCCAGCATTTT CSARFRDSVRQPQHF
TRBJ2-7 TRBV12-3/TRBV12-4 13 many TRBD2 TGTGCCAGCAGGGTCCTAGCGGGTGGGGAGCAGTACTTC CASRVLAGGEQYF
TRBJ2-1 TRBV7-9 17 - TRBD2 TGTGCCAGCAGCTCACCCCTAGCGGGATGGGGGCACAATGAGCAGTTCTTC CASSSPLAGWGHNEQFF
TRBJ2-7 TRBV20-1 10 many - TGCAGTGCTCGAGTAGGCGAGCAGTACTTC CSARVGEQYF
TRBJ2-5 TRBV28 12 many - TGTGCCAGCAGTGATTTTCCCGAGACCCAGTACTTC CASSDFPETQYF